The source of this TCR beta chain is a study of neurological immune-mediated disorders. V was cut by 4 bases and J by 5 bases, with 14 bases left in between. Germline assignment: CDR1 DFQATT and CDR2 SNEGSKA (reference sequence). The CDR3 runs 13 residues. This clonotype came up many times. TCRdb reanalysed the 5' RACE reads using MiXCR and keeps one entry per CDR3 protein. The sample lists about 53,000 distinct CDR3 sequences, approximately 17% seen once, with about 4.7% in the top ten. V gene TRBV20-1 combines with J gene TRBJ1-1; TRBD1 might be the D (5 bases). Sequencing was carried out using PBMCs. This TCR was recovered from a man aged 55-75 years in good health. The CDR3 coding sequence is TGCAGTGCTATGGGGGGACTTGGGACTGAAGCTTTCTTT. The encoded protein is CSAMGGLGTEAFF.